This T cell receptor beta chain was obtained from a study of blood T cell repertoires in COVID-19. For the study at large: PBMCs, B-cell-depleted T cells, or T cells were the source of the cDNA or gDNA that made up the material.

V lost 6 bases, J lost 0 bases, and 9 bases stayed unmatched. Germline V gene lookup returns CDR1 SGHAT and CDR2 FQNNGV. CDR3 length equals 16 residues. This clone was observed at least ten times. Per the study methods: It was from reference gene primer amplification that nucleated cell counts were estimated. Assay used: immunoSEQ multiplex PCR; TCRdb lists only in-frame clones, some missing. V, J and clone size derive from that table, while D and trimming were established from the DNA sequence. The sample holds approximately 250,000 clones, just over 85% seen once. The sample was peripheral blood. This TCR was recovered from a young man who had recovered from COVID-19. The rearrangement uses TRBV11-2 and TRBJ2-7; the match to TRBD2 covers 9 bases. The CDR3 here is CASSRPLTSGSYEQYF. Written as DNA, the CDR3 is TGTGCCAGCAGTCGCCCCTTGACTAGCGGCTCCTACGAGCAGTACTTC.